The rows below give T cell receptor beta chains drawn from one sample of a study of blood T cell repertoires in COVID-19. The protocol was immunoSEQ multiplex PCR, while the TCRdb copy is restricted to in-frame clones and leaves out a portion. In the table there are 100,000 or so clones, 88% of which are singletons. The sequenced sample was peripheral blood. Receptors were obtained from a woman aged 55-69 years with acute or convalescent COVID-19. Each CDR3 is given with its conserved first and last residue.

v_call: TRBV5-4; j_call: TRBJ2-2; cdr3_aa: CASSLGGTSGTGELFF
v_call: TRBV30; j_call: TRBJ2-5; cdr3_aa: CAWRGWGGSETQYF
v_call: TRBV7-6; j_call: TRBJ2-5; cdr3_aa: CASSSGTSGIHQETQYF
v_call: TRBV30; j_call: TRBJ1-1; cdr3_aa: CAWSVRGGNTEAFF
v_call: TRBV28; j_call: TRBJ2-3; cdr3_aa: CASSFERGATDTQYF
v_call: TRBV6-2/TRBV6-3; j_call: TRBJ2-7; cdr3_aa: CASSPHSGIRPGEQYF
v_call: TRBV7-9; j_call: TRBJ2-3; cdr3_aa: CASSQPSATAQDTQYF
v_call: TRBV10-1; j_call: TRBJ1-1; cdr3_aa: CASRQGRNTEAFF
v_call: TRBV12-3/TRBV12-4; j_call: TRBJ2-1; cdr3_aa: CASSSGGVGEQFF
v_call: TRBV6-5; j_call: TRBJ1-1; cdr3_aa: CASSYQEGNTEAFF
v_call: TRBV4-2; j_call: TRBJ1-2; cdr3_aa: CASSQDSLPERGYTF
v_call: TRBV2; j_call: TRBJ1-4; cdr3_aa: CASRREGLTNEKLFF
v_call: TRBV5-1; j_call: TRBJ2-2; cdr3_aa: CASRGTSGTGELFF
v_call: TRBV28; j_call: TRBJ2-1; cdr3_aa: CASSLFAGVHSYNEQFF
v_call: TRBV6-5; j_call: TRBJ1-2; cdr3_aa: CASSWDGQGFYGYTF
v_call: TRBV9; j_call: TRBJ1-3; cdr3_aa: CASSVEGRNTIYF
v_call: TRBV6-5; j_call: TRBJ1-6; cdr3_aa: CATKSVNSPLHF
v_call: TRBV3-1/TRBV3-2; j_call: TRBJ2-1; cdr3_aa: CASSQELPQVDEQFF
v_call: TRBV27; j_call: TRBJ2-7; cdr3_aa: CASSSGDRIYEQYF
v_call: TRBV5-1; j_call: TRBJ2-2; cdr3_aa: CASSEVTASGELFF
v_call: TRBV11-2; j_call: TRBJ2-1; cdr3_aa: CASSSPGGRVRQFF
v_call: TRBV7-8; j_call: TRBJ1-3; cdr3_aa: CASSLDTSSGNTIYF
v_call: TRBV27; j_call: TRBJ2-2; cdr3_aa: CASSFRDRVLTGELFF
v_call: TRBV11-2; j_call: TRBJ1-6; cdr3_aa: CASSLDYRRPGSPLHF
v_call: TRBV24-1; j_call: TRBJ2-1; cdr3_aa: CATSDPGQGNPYNEQFF
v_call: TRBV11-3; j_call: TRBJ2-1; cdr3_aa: CASSPGTSGSYEQFF
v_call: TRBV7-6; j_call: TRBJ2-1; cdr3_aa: CASSPGLAGGIEQFF
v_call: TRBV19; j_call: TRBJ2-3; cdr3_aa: CASSSGTPFTQYF
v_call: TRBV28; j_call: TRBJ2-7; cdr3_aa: CASSLQGRWIYEQYF
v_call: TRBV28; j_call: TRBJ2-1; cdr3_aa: CASRGGNSSYNEQFF
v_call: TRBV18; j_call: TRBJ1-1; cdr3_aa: CASSPKGHLNTEAFF
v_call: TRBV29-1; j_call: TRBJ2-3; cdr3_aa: CSVGTGGDTQYF
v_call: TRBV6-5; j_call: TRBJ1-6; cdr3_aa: CASNYVRTGGQALHF
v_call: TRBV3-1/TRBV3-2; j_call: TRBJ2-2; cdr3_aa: CASSRPGAGELFF
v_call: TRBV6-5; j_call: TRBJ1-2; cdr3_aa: CASSRHLNYGYTF
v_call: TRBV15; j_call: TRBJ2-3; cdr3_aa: CATSRGTGSHTQYF
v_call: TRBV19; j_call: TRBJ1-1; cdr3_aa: CASSIALGEGRMNTEAFF
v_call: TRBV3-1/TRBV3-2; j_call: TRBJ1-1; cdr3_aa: CASSQGGSMAVNTEAFF
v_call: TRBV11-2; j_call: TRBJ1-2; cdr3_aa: CATPRGRGHYGYTF